These T cell receptor beta chains were read from a single sample in a study of beta chain features in type 1 diabetes. Repertoires were generated with immunoSEQ multiplex PCR, while TCRdb's copy carries only in-frame clones and drops some. Among around 300,000 clones listed, 14% were seen once. Sequenced material: central memory CD4+ T cells from blood. The receptors were gathered from a man aged 30 to 45 in good health. Both conserved end residues are part of each CDR3. The size of a clone is reported for some rows only, either as once, few or many, or as a class for expanded clones.

TRBV7-8	few	CASSLASDWGKQPQHF
TRBV5-4	few	CASSPGPQETQYF
TRBV7-2	-	CASSPAGGDSPLHF
TRBV2	few	CASSGQGGNQPQHF
TRBV6-5	few	CASSDTSSYNEQFF
TRBV5-1	few	CASSSRTGNTGELFF
TRBV7-2	-	CASSLVDREAGGYTF
TRBV19	-	CASSLRGGTEAFF
TRBV9	few	CASSPQGAGANVLTF
TRBV9	few	CASSAHGQSKNIQYF
TRBV18	-	CASSPLRQDGETQYF
TRBV2	-	CASTGQGVETQYF
TRBV5-5	-	CASIPDRANYGYTF
TRBV4-2	-	CASSPSAATDTQYF
TRBV19	-	CASSIVAGGRETQYF